This T cell receptor beta chain was sequenced in a study of blood T cells in healthy people across ages. Study context: With template switching, about one barcoded beta molecule was captured per two T cells.

Notes on the study in general: A strong correlation was found between TCR beta diversity and the percentage of naive T cells. Across the age range, TCR beta diversity per million T cells fell in a roughly linear way.

As for this clonotype: As yet, its antigen is unknown.

The authors ran a second PCR of roughly 6 to 12 cycles using a sample-barcoded 5' primer and a J-beta primer mix. In TCRdb, the 5' RACE reads were re-called with MiXCR into one record per CDR3 protein. The table records more than 900,000 distinct CDR3 sequences, about 27% of them present only once. Germline assignment: CDR1 MGHRA and CDR2 YSYEKL. The V and J ends lost 1 base and 4 bases respectively, with 10 bases between them. The CDR3 is 14 amino acids. The same specimen was also included in a second study, on T cells of mothers and their children. That paper states: Three healthy Caucasian mothers, along with their six children, were the donors.

The material sequenced was blood. The receptor was isolated from a woman aged 40 to 55 in good health. This chain joins TRBV4-1 and TRBJ1-2, with a tentative D call TRBD1 (6 bases). This CDR3 reads CASSQVGDTYGYTF. The DNA for the CDR3 is TGCGCCAGCAGCCAAGTGGGGGACACCTATGGCTACACCTTC.